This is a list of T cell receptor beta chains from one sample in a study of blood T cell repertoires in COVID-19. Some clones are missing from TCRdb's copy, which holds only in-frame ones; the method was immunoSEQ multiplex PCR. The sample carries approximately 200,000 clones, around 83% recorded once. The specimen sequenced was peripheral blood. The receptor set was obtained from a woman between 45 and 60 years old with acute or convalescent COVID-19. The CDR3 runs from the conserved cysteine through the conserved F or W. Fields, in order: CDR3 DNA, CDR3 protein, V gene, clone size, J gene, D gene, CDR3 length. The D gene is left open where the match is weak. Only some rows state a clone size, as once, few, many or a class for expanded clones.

cdr3_nt: TGCAGCGTTAACCAACAGGGAGCCTATGGCTACACCTTC
cdr3_aa: CSVNQQGAYGYTF
v_call: TRBV29-1
clone_size: NA
j_call: TRBJ1-2
d_call: NA
cdr3_length: 13

cdr3_nt: TGCGCCAGCAGCCCCGGGACTAGGGGGCGTGAAGACTTC
cdr3_aa: CASSPGTRGREDF
v_call: TRBV5-1
clone_size: NA
j_call: TRBJ2-7
d_call: NA
cdr3_length: 13

cdr3_nt: TGTGCCATCAGTGGTCGACAGGGGGAGACCCAGTACTTC
cdr3_aa: CAISGRQGETQYF
v_call: TRBV10-3
clone_size: NA
j_call: TRBJ2-5
d_call: TRBD1
cdr3_length: 13

cdr3_nt: TGTGCCAGTAGTATCCCCCCAACAGATACGCAGTATTTT
cdr3_aa: CASSIPPTDTQYF
v_call: TRBV19
clone_size: NA
j_call: TRBJ2-3
d_call: NA
cdr3_length: 13

cdr3_nt: TGTGGCATCGGGCAGGGGGCTAGTTACGAGCAGTACTTC
cdr3_aa: CGIGQGASYEQYF
v_call: TRBV10-3
clone_size: NA
j_call: TRBJ2-7
d_call: TRBD1
cdr3_length: 13

cdr3_nt: TGTGCCAGCAGCTTGCCGCCTAGCGGGATCTCCTACGAGCAGTACTTC
cdr3_aa: CASSLPPSGISYEQYF
v_call: TRBV5-5
clone_size: NA
j_call: TRBJ2-7
d_call: TRBD2
cdr3_length: 16

cdr3_nt: TGTGCCAGCAGCATCCGACCGACTAGCGGTCAAAAAGGTTCGAACGAGCAGTACTTC
cdr3_aa: CASSIRPTSGQKGSNEQYF
v_call: TRBV9
clone_size: NA
j_call: TRBJ2-7
d_call: TRBD2
cdr3_length: 19

cdr3_nt: TGTGCCAGCAGCTCGGACATGGGCGAGCAGTACTTC
cdr3_aa: CASSSDMGEQYF
v_call: TRBV7-9
clone_size: NA
j_call: TRBJ2-7
d_call: NA
cdr3_length: 12

cdr3_nt: TGTGCCAGCAGTTGGACTCAGAGCGGGCAGTACTTC
cdr3_aa: CASSWTQSGQYF
v_call: TRBV28
clone_size: few
j_call: TRBJ2-7
d_call: NA
cdr3_length: 12

cdr3_nt: TGTGCCTGGAGTGGGGGACAGGATAATTCACCCCTCCACTTT
cdr3_aa: CAWSGGQDNSPLHF
v_call: TRBV30
clone_size: many
j_call: TRBJ1-6
d_call: TRBD1
cdr3_length: 14

cdr3_nt: TGTGCCATCAGTGACAGCTCTGGGGCCAACGTCCTGACTTTC
cdr3_aa: CAISDSSGANVLTF
v_call: TRBV10-3
clone_size: NA
j_call: TRBJ2-6
d_call: NA
cdr3_length: 14

cdr3_nt: TGCAGCGGCCGGGACAGAGAAGCTTTCTTT
cdr3_aa: CSGRDREAFF
v_call: TRBV29-1
clone_size: NA
j_call: TRBJ1-1
d_call: TRBD1
cdr3_length: 10

cdr3_nt: TGTGCCAGCAGCCAAGTGAATAGCGGGGATTCCGAGCAGTACTTC
cdr3_aa: CASSQVNSGDSEQYF
v_call: TRBV3-1/TRBV3-2
clone_size: NA
j_call: TRBJ2-7
d_call: TRBD2
cdr3_length: 15

cdr3_nt: TGTGCCAGCAGTTTCGGGACACCCAGCACAGATACGCAGTATTTT
cdr3_aa: CASSFGTPSTDTQYF
v_call: TRBV27
clone_size: NA
j_call: TRBJ2-3
d_call: NA
cdr3_length: 15

cdr3_nt: TGTGCCAGCAGCTCGCGGACAGCAGAAAATTCACCCCTCCACTTT
cdr3_aa: CASSSRTAENSPLHF
v_call: TRBV7-9
clone_size: NA
j_call: TRBJ1-6
d_call: NA
cdr3_length: 15

cdr3_nt: TGTGCCTGGACCCAGGGGGGCACTGAAGCTTTCTTT
cdr3_aa: CAWTQGGTEAFF
v_call: TRBV30
clone_size: NA
j_call: TRBJ1-1
d_call: TRBD1
cdr3_length: 12

cdr3_nt: TGTGCCAGCGGAGTAGGTGGGGGGGCCTCGCTTCACTCATCCTACGAGCAGTACTTC
cdr3_aa: CASGVGGGASLHSSYEQYF
v_call: TRBV6-4
clone_size: NA
j_call: TRBJ2-7
d_call: NA
cdr3_length: 19

cdr3_nt: TGTGCCAGCAATACAGGGGTGTATGGCTACACCTTC
cdr3_aa: CASNTGVYGYTF
v_call: TRBV28
clone_size: once
j_call: TRBJ1-2
d_call: TRBD1
cdr3_length: 12

cdr3_nt: TGTGCCAGCAGCTTCGGGGAGACTGAAGCTTTCTTT
cdr3_aa: CASSFGETEAFF
v_call: TRBV5-6
clone_size: NA
j_call: TRBJ1-1
d_call: NA
cdr3_length: 12

cdr3_nt: TGTGCCAGCAGTCTTACAGGGTATAACACTGAAGCTTTCTTT
cdr3_aa: CASSLTGYNTEAFF
v_call: TRBV6-2/TRBV6-3
clone_size: NA
j_call: TRBJ1-1
d_call: NA
cdr3_length: 14

cdr3_nt: TGCGCCAGCAGTCGTACGGACAGGGCCAATGAGCAGTTCTTC
cdr3_aa: CASSRTDRANEQFF
v_call: TRBV4-1
clone_size: NA
j_call: TRBJ2-1
d_call: TRBD1
cdr3_length: 14

cdr3_nt: TGTGCCAGCTCACCCGAGACAGGGATGAACACTGAAGCTTTCTTT
cdr3_aa: CASSPETGMNTEAFF
v_call: TRBV18
clone_size: NA
j_call: TRBJ1-1
d_call: TRBD1
cdr3_length: 15

cdr3_nt: TGTGCCAGCAGTTACTCGGGACAGGGGGTTTATGGCGAGCAGTACTTC
cdr3_aa: CASSYSGQGVYGEQYF
v_call: TRBV6-6
clone_size: NA
j_call: TRBJ2-7
d_call: TRBD1
cdr3_length: 16

cdr3_nt: TGTGCCAGCAGTGGGTTAGCGGGAGGCGAGACCCAGTACTTC
cdr3_aa: CASSGLAGGETQYF
v_call: TRBV25-1
clone_size: NA
j_call: TRBJ2-5
d_call: TRBD2
cdr3_length: 14

cdr3_nt: TGTGCCACCAGTGATGCGGGCGAAGGTCCTCCGGGGGAGCTGTTTTTT
cdr3_aa: CATSDAGEGPPGELFF
v_call: TRBV24-1
clone_size: NA
j_call: TRBJ2-2
d_call: NA
cdr3_length: 16

cdr3_nt: TGTGCAAGGGGGCAGGGGCGTAATCAGCCCCAGCATTTT
cdr3_aa: CARGQGRNQPQHF
v_call: TRBV12-2
clone_size: NA
j_call: TRBJ1-5
d_call: NA
cdr3_length: 13

cdr3_nt: TGTGCCAGCAGCTTGGTCTTTTCGGCAGGCTATGGCTACACCTTC
cdr3_aa: CASSLVFSAGYGYTF
v_call: TRBV5-5
clone_size: NA
j_call: TRBJ1-2
d_call: NA
cdr3_length: 15

cdr3_nt: TGTGCCAGCAGTGGGACAGGGGGTACGGGGACTGAAGCTTTCTTT
cdr3_aa: CASSGTGGTGTEAFF
v_call: TRBV6-2/TRBV6-3
clone_size: few
j_call: TRBJ1-1
d_call: TRBD1
cdr3_length: 15